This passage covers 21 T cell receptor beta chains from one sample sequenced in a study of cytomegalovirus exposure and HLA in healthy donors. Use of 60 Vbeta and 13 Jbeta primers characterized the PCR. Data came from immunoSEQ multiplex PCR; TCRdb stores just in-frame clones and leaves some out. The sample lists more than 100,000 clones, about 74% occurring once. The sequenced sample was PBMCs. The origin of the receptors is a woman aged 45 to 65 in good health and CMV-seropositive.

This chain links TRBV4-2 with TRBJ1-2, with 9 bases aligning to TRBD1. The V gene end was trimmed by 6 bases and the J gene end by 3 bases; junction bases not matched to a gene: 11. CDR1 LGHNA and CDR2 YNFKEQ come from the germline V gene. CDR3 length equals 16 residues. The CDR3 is CASSRPTGTGHYGYTF. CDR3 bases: TGTGCCAGCAGTCGTCCAACCGGGACAGGGCACTATGGCTACACCTTC.

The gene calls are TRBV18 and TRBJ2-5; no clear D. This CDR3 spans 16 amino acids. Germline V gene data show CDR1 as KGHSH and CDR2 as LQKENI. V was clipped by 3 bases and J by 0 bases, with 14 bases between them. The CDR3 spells CASSPEISSNQETQYF. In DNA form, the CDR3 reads TGTGCCAGCTCACCGGAGATCAGTTCAAACCAAGAGACCCAGTACTTC.

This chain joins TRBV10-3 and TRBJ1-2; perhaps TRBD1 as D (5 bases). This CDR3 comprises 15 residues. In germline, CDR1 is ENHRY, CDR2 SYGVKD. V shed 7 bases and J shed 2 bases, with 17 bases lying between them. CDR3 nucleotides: TGTGCCATCACGCAGGGCTCAGACAAGAACTATGGCTACACCTTC. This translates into CAITQGSDKNYGYTF.

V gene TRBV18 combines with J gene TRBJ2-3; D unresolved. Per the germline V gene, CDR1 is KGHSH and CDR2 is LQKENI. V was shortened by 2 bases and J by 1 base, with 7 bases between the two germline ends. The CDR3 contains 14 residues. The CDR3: CASSPLRGTDTQYF. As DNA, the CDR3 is TGTGCCAGCTCACCATTGAGAGGCACAGATACGCAGTATTTT. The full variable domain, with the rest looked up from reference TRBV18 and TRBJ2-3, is NAGVMQNPRHLVRRRGQEARLRCSPMKGHSHVYWYRQLPEEGLKFMVYLQKENIIDESGMPKERFSAEFPKEGPSILRIQQVVRGDSAAYFCASSPLRGTDTQYFGPGTRLTVL.

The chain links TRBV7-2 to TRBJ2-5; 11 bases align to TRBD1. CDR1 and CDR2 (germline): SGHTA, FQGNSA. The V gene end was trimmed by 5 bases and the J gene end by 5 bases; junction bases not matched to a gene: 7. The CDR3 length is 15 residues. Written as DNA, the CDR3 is TGTGCCAGCAGCCCGAGGGACAGGGGGAGGGAGACCCAGTACTTC. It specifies CASSPRDRGRETQYF.

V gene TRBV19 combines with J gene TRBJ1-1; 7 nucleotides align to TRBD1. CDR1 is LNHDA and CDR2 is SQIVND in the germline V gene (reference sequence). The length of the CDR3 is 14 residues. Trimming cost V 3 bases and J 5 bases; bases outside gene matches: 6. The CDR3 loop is CASSIGRGETEAFF. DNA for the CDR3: TGTGCCAGTAGTATCGGCAGGGGGGAAACTGAAGCTTTCTTT.

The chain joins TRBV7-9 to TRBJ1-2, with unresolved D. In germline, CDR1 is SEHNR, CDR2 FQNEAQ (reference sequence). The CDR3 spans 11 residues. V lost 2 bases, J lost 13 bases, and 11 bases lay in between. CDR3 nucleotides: TGTGCCAGCAGCTTAAATATGGCATCCACCTTC. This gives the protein CASSLNMASTF.

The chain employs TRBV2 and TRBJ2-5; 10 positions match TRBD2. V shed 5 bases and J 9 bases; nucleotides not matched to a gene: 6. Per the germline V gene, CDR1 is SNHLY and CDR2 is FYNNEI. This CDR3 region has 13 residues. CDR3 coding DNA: TGTGCCAGCAGTTACTCCGGGACTAGCGCCCAGTACTTC. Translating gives CASSYSGTSAQYF.

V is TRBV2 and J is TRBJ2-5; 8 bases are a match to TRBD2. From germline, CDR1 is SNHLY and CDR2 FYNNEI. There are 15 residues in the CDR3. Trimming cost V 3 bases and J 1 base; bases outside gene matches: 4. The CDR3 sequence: CASSELAGPQETQYF. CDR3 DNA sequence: TGTGCCAGCAGTGAGCTAGCGGGCCCCCAAGAGACCCAGTACTTC.

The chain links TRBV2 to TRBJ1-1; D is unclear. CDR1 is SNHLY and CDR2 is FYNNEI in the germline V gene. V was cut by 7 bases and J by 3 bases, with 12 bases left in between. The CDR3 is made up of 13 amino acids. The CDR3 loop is CASKPLRDTEAFF. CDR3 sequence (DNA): TGTGCCAGCAAGCCACTGCGCGACACTGAAGCTTTCTTT.

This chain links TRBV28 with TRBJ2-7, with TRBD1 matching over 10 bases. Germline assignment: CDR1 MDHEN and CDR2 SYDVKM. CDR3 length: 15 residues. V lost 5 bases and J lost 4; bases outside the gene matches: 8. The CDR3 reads CASSPPGTGVYEQYF. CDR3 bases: TGTGCCAGCAGTCCCCCAGGGACAGGGGTTTACGAGCAGTACTTC.

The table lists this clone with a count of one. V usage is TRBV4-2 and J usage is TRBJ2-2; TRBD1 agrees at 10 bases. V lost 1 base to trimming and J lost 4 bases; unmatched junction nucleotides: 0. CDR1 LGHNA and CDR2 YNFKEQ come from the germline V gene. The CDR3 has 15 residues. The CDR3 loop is CASSQGTGGTGELFF. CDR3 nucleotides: TGTGCCAGCAGCCAAGGGACAGGGGGCACCGGGGAGCTGTTTTTT.

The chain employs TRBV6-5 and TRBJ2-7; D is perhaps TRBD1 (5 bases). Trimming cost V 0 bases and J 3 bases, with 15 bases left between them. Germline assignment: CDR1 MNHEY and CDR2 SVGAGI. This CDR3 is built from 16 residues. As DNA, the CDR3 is TGTGCCAGCAGTTACTCGACGGACACCATAAACTACGAGCAGTACTTC. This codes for CASSYSTDTINYEQYF.

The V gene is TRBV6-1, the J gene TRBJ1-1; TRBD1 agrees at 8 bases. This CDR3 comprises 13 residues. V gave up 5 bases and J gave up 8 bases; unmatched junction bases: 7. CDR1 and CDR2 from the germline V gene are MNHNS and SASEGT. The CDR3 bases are TGTGCCAGCAGTCATAGGGACAGGCCCGAAGCTTTCTTT. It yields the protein CASSHRDRPEAFF.

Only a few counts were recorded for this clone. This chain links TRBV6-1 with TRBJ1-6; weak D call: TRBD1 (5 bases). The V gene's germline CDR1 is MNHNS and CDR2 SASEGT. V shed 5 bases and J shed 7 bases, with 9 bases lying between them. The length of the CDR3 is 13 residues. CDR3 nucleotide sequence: TGTGCCAGCAGTAACACAGGAAATTCACCCCTCCACTTT. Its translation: CASSNTGNSPLHF.

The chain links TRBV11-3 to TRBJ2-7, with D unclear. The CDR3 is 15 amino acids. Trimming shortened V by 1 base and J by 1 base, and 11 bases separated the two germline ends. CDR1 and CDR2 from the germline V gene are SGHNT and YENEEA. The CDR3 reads CASSLGRIQSYEQYF. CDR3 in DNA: TGTGCCAGCAGCTTAGGGCGGATCCAATCCTACGAGCAGTACTTC.

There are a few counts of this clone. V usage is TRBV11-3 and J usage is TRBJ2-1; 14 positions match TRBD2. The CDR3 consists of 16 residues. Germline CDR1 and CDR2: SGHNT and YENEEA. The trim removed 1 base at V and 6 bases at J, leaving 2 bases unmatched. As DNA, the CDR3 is TGTGCCAGCAGCTTAGGACTAGCGGGGGGGCCCAATGAGCAGTTCTTC. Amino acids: CASSLGLAGGPNEQFF.

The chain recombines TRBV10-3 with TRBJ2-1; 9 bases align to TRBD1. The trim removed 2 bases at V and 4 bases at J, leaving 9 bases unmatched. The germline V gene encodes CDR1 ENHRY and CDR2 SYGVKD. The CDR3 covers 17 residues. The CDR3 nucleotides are TGTGCCATCAGTGAGGCGTTGGGGGGACAGGGTTACAATGAGCAGTTCTTC. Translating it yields CAISEALGGQGYNEQFF.

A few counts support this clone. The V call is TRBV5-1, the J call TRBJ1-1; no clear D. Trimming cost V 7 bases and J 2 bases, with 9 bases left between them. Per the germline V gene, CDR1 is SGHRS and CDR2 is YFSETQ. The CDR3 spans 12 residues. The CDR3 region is CASGTSNTEAFF. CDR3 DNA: TGCGCCAGCGGCACAAGTAACACTGAAGCTTTCTTT.

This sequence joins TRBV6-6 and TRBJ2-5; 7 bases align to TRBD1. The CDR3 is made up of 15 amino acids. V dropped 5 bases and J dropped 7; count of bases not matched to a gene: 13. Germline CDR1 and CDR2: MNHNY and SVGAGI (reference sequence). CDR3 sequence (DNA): TGTGCCAGCAGTGCCCTAGGGACAGCCACAGGGACCCAGTACTTC. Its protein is CASSALGTATGTQYF.

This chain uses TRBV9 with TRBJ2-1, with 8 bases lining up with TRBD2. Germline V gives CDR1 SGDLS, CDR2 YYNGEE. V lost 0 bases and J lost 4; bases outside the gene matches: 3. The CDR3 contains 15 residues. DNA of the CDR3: TGTGCCAGCAGCGTAGAAAGCGGGAGTTACAATGAGCAGTTCTTC. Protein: CASSVESGSYNEQFF.